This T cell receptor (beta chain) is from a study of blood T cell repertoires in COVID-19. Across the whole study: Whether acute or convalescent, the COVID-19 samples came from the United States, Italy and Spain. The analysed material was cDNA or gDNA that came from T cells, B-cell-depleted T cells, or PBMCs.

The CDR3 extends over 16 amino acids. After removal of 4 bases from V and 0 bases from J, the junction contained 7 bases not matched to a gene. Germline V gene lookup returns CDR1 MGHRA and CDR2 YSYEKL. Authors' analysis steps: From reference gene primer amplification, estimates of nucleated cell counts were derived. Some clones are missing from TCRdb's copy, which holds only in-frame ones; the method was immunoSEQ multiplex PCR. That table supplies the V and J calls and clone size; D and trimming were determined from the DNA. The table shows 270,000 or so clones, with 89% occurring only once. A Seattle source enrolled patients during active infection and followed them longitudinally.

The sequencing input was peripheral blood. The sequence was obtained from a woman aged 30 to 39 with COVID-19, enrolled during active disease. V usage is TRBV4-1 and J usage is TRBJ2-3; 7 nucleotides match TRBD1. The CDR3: CASSPIGQDSTDTQYF. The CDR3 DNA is TGCGCCAGCAGCCCCATCGGACAGGACAGCACAGATACGCAGTATTTT.